This T cell receptor beta chain comes out of a study of CD8 T cells in ankylosing spondylitis. TCRdb processed the 5' RACE reads anew with MiXCR; each CDR3 protein has one entry. The sample lists 200,000 to 250,000 distinct CDR3 sequences, roughly 26% occurring once. Regarding the study as a whole: Disease-associated clonotypes exhibited CD8+ identity and were relatively infrequent in peripheral blood. Reportedly, matched ankylosing spondylitis synovial fluid was significantly enriched for disease-linked clones.

Ten or more counts support this clonotype. Its antigen is unidentified. The germline CDR1 and CDR2 sequences are DFQATT and SNEGSKA (reference sequence). Trimming shortened V by 3 bases and J by 6 bases, and 12 bases separated the two germline ends. CDR3 length: 12 residues. This TCR derives from a male donor with ankylosing spondylitis or in good health (not recorded which). The rearrangement joins TRBV20-1 to TRBJ2-7; D remains ambiguous. Source material: blood, either unsorted or a sorted T cell fraction (not recorded which). CDR3 sequence: CSASGKPSEQYF. The CDR3 region has the DNA TGCAGTGCTAGTGGCAAACCGTCCGAGCAGTACTTC.